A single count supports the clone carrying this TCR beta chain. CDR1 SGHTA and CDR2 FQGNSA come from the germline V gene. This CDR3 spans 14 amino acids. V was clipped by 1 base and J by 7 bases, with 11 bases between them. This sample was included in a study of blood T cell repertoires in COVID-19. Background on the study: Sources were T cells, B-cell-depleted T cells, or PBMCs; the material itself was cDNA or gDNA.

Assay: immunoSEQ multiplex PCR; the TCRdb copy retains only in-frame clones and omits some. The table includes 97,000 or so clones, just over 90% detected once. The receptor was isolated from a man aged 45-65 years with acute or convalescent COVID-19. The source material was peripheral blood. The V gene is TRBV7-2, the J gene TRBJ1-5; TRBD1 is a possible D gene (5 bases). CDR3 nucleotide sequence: TGTGCCAGCAGCTTAGAGGAGGGGAGGCAGCCCCAGCATTTT. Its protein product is CASSLEEGRQPQHF.